This T cell receptor (beta chain) originates from a study of response to subunit inactivated influenza vaccine. Study findings and constraints: Authors suggested few new T cells are recruited by each seasonal influenza vaccination.

TCRdb re-derived calls from the RT-PCR reads in MiXCR, one entry per CDR3 protein. The sample shows around 200,000 distinct CDR3 sequences, 9.2% of them seen only once. This clonotype was observed at least ten times. Its specificity is unknown. The CDR3 has 15 residues. The ends were cut back, 4 bases at V and 9 bases at J, with 16 bases in the middle. Germline CDR1 reads SGHTA; CDR2 reads FQGNSA. Material: non-naive T cells sorted from PBMCs, obtained on the day of vaccination. This clonotype was sampled from a man aged 50 to 59 who received an inactivated influenza vaccine. The chain has TRBV7-2 and TRBJ1-6, with D unclear. The CDR3 nucleotides are TGTGCCAGCAGCTCTATTAATAGTCCAGGTTCACCCCTCCACTTT. Translated: CASSSINSPGSPLHF.